The 29 T cell receptor beta chains reported below all come from one sample, sequenced in a study of technical replicates of blood from a few donors. Some clones are missing from TCRdb's copy, which holds only in-frame ones; the method was immunoSEQ multiplex PCR. In the table there are some 87,000 clones, around 96% of which are singletons. The sequenced material came from T cells isolated from PBMCs. The receptor set was obtained from a human donor in good health.

The chain combines TRBV7-9 with TRBJ1-1; 8 bases are a match to TRBD1. The CDR3 covers 11 residues. Germline V gene data show CDR1 as SEHNR and CDR2 as FQNEAQ (reference sequence). With V trimmed by 7 bases and J by 11 bases, 6 bases remained unmatched. The CDR3: CASKEDREAFF. The CDR3 nucleotides are TGTGCCAGCAAAGAGGACAGGGAGGCTTTCTTT. Combining the CDR3 with reference TRBV7-9 and TRBJ1-1 gives the whole variable domain DTGVSQNPRHKITKRGQNVTFRCDPISEHNRLYWYRQTLGQGPEFLTYFQNEAQLEKSRLLSDRFSAERPKGSFSTLEIQRTEQGDSAMYLCASKEDREAFFGQGTRLTVV.

V gene TRBV5-6 combines with J gene TRBJ2-5, with 11 bases matching TRBD2. Trimming removed 2 bases from V and 9 bases from J; junction bases left unmatched: 6. The CDR3 is 14 amino acids. Germline-derived CDR1 and CDR2 are SGHDT and YYEEEE. The CDR3 coding sequence is TGTGCCAGCAGCTTCACTAGCGGGAGTGATGCCCAGTACTTC. Protein sequence: CASSFTSGSDAQYF. Complete variable domain (other parts from reference TRBV5-6 and TRBJ2-5): DAGVTQSPTHLIKTRGQQVTLRCSPKSGHDTVSWYQQALGQGPQFIFQYYEEEERQRGNFPDRFSGHQFPNYSSELNVNALLLGDSALYLCASSFTSGSDAQYFGPGTRLLVL.

The V and J genes are TRBV10-3 and TRBJ1-3; no firm D call. This CDR3 is built from 13 residues. Trimming took 0 bases from V and 4 from J, leaving 4 bases between them. In germline, CDR1 is ENHRY, CDR2 SYGVKD. The CDR3 DNA sequence: TGTGCCATCAGTGAGTCGGCAGGAAACACCATATATTTT. It translates to CAISESAGNTIYF.

This rearrangement joins TRBV6-1 to TRBJ1-5, with D tentatively TRBD1 (5 bases). V lost 6 bases and J 9 bases, leaving 15 bases between the germline ends. The CDR3 spans 13 residues. Germline CDR1 reads MNHNS; CDR2 reads SASEGT. In DNA form, the CDR3 reads TGTGCCAGCAGGGTGACAGAGGCTGGGCCCCAGCATTTT. Protein: CASRVTEAGPQHF.

The CDR3 reads CASSLGGGEQFF. The CDR3, as DNA: TGTGCCAGCAGCTTGGGGGGAGGTGAGCAGTTCTTC. The rearrangement links TRBV7-9 to TRBJ2-1; a weak D match, TRBD2 (6 bases). Germline loops: CDR1 SEHNR, CDR2 FQNEAQ (reference sequence). This CDR3 region has 12 residues. V lost 3 bases to trimming and J lost 9 bases, with 9 bases between them.

The chain combines TRBV27 with TRBJ1-2; D uncertain. The germline V and J ends were trimmed by 6 bases and 1 base, with 15 bases remaining between them. Germline V gene data show CDR1 as MNHEY and CDR2 as SMNVEV (reference sequence). This CDR3 has 15 residues. The DNA for the CDR3 is TGTGCCAGCAGGCTACGGGGTGAAAATAACTATGGCTACACCTTC. As protein: CASRLRGENNYGYTF.

This clone was recorded only once. The J gene is TRBJ2-7, the V gene TRBV5-6; D unresolved. V lost 0 bases to trimming and J lost 1 base, with 5 bases between them. Looked up from germline, CDR1 is SGHDT and CDR2 is YYEEEE. This CDR3 region has 13 residues. This CDR3 reads CASSLVLSYEQYF. The DNA for the CDR3 is TGTGCCAGCAGCTTGGTACTTTCCTACGAGCAGTACTTC.

CDR3 amino acids: CATSIGLAGDMETQYF. DNA for the CDR3: TGTGCCACCAGCATTGGACTAGCGGGAGACATGGAGACCCAGTACTTC. The chain uses TRBV15 and TRBJ2-5, with 13 bases lining up with TRBD2. V gave up 4 bases and J gave up 5 bases; unmatched junction bases: 7. The CDR3 covers 16 residues. The germline V gene has CDR1 LNHNV and CDR2 YYDKDF (reference sequence).

This rearrangement joins TRBV6-5 to TRBJ2-4; no reliable D call. CDR3 length equals 11 residues. The V gene lost 6 bases and the J gene lost 9 bases, with 9 bases spanning the gap. The germline V gene encodes CDR1 MNHEY and CDR2 SVGAGI. The CDR3, as DNA: TGTGCCAGCAGCGTCTCGGGCATTCAGTACTTC. Encoded protein: CASSVSGIQYF.

The genes are TRBV19 and TRBJ2-7; D is ambiguous. This CDR3 spans 14 amino acids. CDR1 LNHDA and CDR2 SQIVND come from the germline V gene (reference sequence). V was trimmed by 2 bases and J by 1 base, leaving 9 bases between them. The DNA for the CDR3 is TGTGCCAGTAGTATACGGAGAGAGTCCTACGAGCAGTACTTC. It yields the protein CASSIRRESYEQYF.

This clone has just a few counts. The chain has TRBV9 and TRBJ1-1, with unresolved D. V was shortened by 0 bases and J by 4 bases, with 7 bases between the two germline ends. The CDR3 covers 13 residues. Per germline, CDR1 SGDLS and CDR2 YYNGEE. The CDR3 nucleotides read TGTGCCAGCAGCGTAGGCGGAAGCACTGAAGCTTTCTTT. Translated, it gives CASSVGGSTEAFF.

The genes are TRBV19 and TRBJ2-5, with 10 bases lining up with TRBD1. The germline CDR1 and CDR2 sequences are LNHDA and SQIVND (reference sequence). V trimming: 4 bases; J trimming: 4 bases; junction bases outside the gene matches: 9. The CDR3 sequence is 16 residues long. CDR3 amino acids: CASSKRGTGVGETQYF. For the CDR3, the DNA is TGTGCCAGTAGTAAGCGGGGGACAGGGGTCGGAGAGACCCAGTACTTC.

The rearrangement joins TRBV27 to TRBJ1-5; 7 nucleotides agree with TRBD1. The CDR3 consists of 14 residues. J gave up 4 bases and V 6 bases, and 6 bases lay outside the gene matches. Germline V gene lookup returns CDR1 MNHEY and CDR2 SMNVEV (reference sequence). The CDR3 region is CASSWTGGNQPQHF. The CDR3 nucleotides are TGTGCCAGCAGCTGGACAGGAGGAAATCAGCCCCAGCATTTT.

The chain links TRBV5-1 to TRBJ2-7; no definite D call. The ends were cut back, 4 bases at V and 3 bases at J, with 5 bases in the middle. This CDR3 is built from 11 residues. Germline V gene sequence: CDR1 SGHRS, CDR2 YFSETQ. As DNA, the CDR3 is TGCGCCAGCAGCCTCGGCTACGAGCAGTACTTC. This translates into CASSLGYEQYF.

The V and J genes are TRBV7-8 and TRBJ2-1; possible D gene TRBD2, 6 bases. The germline gives CDR1 SGHVS, CDR2 FQNEAQ. V dropped 0 bases and J dropped 8 bases, with 17 bases sitting between them. The CDR3 is made up of 16 amino acids. The CDR3 region has the DNA TGTGCCAGCAGCTTAGCGGGAGGCGTAACTGCCGATGAGCAGTTCTTC. Amino acid sequence: CASSLAGGVTADEQFF. Full variable domain (rest looked up from reference TRBV7-8 and TRBJ2-1): GAGVSQSPRYKVAKRGQDVALRCDPISGHVSLFWYQQALGQGPEFLTYFQNEAQLDKSGLPSDRFFAERPEGSVSTLKIQRTQQEDSAVYLCASSLAGGVTADEQFFGPGTRLTVL.

The chain couples TRBV13 to TRBJ2-3, with 9 bases identical to TRBD2. In germline, CDR1 is PRHDT, CDR2 FYEKMQ (reference sequence). CDR3 length: 16 residues. With V trimmed by 4 bases and J by 2 bases, 7 bases remained unmatched. This CDR3 is CASSYQAGGVTDTQYF. As DNA, the CDR3 is TGTGCCAGCAGCTATCAAGCGGGAGGAGTCACAGATACGCAGTATTTT.

This clone showed up just once. The chain recombines TRBV27 with TRBJ2-7, with D perhaps matching TRBD2 (6 bases). The CDR3 is 14 residues long. The germline V gene encodes CDR1 MNHEY and CDR2 SMNVEV (reference sequence). The germline V and J ends were trimmed by 5 bases and 0 bases, with 11 bases remaining between them. The CDR3 protein is CASSQYSGSYEQYF. The CDR3 coding sequence is TGTGCCAGCAGTCAATATAGCGGCTCCTACGAGCAGTACTTC.

The genes are TRBV9 and TRBJ2-3, with D perhaps TRBD1 (5 bases). The CDR3 sequence is 13 residues long. CDR1 and CDR2 (germline): SGDLS, YYNGEE. V was shortened by 3 bases and J by 6 bases, with 11 bases between the two germline ends. The CDR3: CASSEQGLDTQYF. The CDR3 DNA reads as TGTGCCAGCAGCGAGCAGGGATTGGATACGCAGTATTTT.

This clone was observed a single time. The chain uses TRBV7-9 and TRBJ2-1; D gene unclear. The CDR3 sequence is 14 residues long. V was trimmed by 4 bases and J by 4 bases, leaving 11 bases between them. Germline V gene sequence: CDR1 SEHNR, CDR2 FQNEAQ (reference sequence). The CDR3 region is CASSSPDMYNEQFF. The CDR3 nucleotides read TGTGCCAGCAGCTCACCCGACATGTACAATGAGCAGTTCTTC.

This sequence joins TRBV4-3 and TRBJ1-2; TRBD1 agrees at 7 bases. This CDR3 contains 13 residues. The germline V gene has CDR1 LGHNA and CDR2 YSLEER. After removal of 4 bases from V and 10 bases from J, the junction contained 9 bases not matched to a gene. This CDR3 reads CASSPQRRGPYTF. DNA of the CDR3: TGCGCCAGCAGCCCCCAGAGGAGGGGGCCCTACACCTTC.

The chain recombines TRBV10-3 with TRBJ2-2; 8 bases are a match to TRBD2. CDR1 and CDR2 (germline): ENHRY, SYGVKD. This CDR3 contains 14 residues. The ends lost 3 bases at V and 6 bases at J; junction bases unmatched: 3. Here the CDR3 reads CAISESGGSGELFF. CDR3 DNA: TGTGCCATCAGTGAATCGGGGGGGTCCGGGGAGCTGTTTTTT.

The CDR3 nucleotides read TGTGCCAGCAGTTCCCTAACCCCGGGTAACTATGGCTACACCTTC. Residues: CASSSLTPGNYGYTF. The V and J genes are TRBV27 and TRBJ1-2; D is undetermined. V lost 4 bases to trimming and J lost 1 base, with 13 bases between them. The CDR3 contains 15 residues. Germline assignment: CDR1 MNHEY and CDR2 SMNVEV (reference sequence).

In nucleotides, the CDR3 is TGTGCCAGCAGCATAAGGACTAGCGGGAGTTCAAATGAGCAGTTCTTC. Amino acids: CASSIRTSGSSNEQFF. The chain uses TRBV11-2 and TRBJ2-1, with 13 bases identical to TRBD2. The germline V gene has CDR1 SGHAT and CDR2 FQNNGV. This CDR3 has 16 residues. J was trimmed by 7 bases and V by 5 bases; bases with no gene match: 8.

This clone was recorded only once. The V and J genes are TRBV6-5 and TRBJ1-5; 8 nucleotides align to TRBD1. Trimming removed 7 bases from V and 4 bases from J; junction bases left unmatched: 3. The CDR3 length is 13 residues. Per germline, CDR1 MNHEY and CDR2 SVGAGI. Here the CDR3 reads CASTRTGNQPQHF. The CDR3 region has the DNA TGTGCCAGCACCAGGACAGGGAATCAGCCCCAGCATTTT.

The chain is built from TRBV13 and TRBJ2-3; D unclear. Germline V gene lookup returns CDR1 PRHDT and CDR2 FYEKMQ (reference sequence). The V end lost 5 bases, the J end lost 4 bases, and 7 bases lay between the germline ends. The CDR3 loop spans 12 amino acids. In nucleotides, the CDR3 is TGTGCCAGCAGCACCGACTCAGATACGCAGTATTTT. Translated, it gives CASSTDSDTQYF.

The rearrangement links TRBV4-1 to TRBJ2-3, with TRBD2 matching over 7 bases. This CDR3 is built from 18 residues. J lost 5 bases, V lost 0 bases, and 14 bases had no gene match. CDR1 is MGHRA and CDR2 is YSYEKL in the germline V gene. The CDR3 loop reads CASSQDPRASGRIDTQYF. The DNA for the CDR3 is TGCGCCAGCAGCCAAGATCCGAGGGCTAGCGGCAGGATAGATACGCAGTATTTT.

The chain links TRBV2 to TRBJ1-2; 7 bases align to TRBD1. This CDR3 is 13 amino acids long. V lost 9 bases and J lost 6; bases outside the gene matches: 10. Germline V gene data show CDR1 as SNHLY and CDR2 as FYNNEI. The CDR3, as DNA: TGTGCCAGACAGGGGAGTCCGCGAGATGGCTACACCTTC. Protein product: CARQGSPRDGYTF.

The chain links TRBV29-1 to TRBJ2-7; 8 positions agree with TRBD1. Germline-derived CDR1 and CDR2 are SQVTM and ANQGSEA. The CDR3 contains 14 residues. Trimming at V came to 6 bases and at J to 5 bases, leaving 12 bases not matched to a gene. CDR3 amino acids: CSVYGTGRSNEQYF. CDR3 nucleotide sequence: TGCAGCGTGTATGGGACAGGTAGATCAAACGAGCAGTACTTC.

J is TRBJ2-7 and V is TRBV6-5, with D maybe TRBD1 (6 bases). Trimming took 5 bases from V and 3 from J, leaving 14 bases between them. The CDR3 totals 14 residues. Germline-derived CDR1 and CDR2 are MNHEY and SVGAGI. CDR3 protein: CASSKDRLGYEQYF. Here the CDR3 DNA reads TGTGCCAGCAGTAAAGACAGGTTGGGCTACGAGCAGTACTTC.